The T cell receptor (beta chain) under discussion was sequenced for a study of blood T cell repertoires in COVID-19. The protocol was immunoSEQ multiplex PCR, while the TCRdb copy is restricted to in-frame clones and leaves out a portion. The data show about 39,000 clones, approximately 84% seen once. The germline V gene has CDR1 MGHDK and CDR2 SYGVNS. V trimming: 1 base; J trimming: 9 bases; junction bases outside the gene matches: 8. The CDR3 is 15 residues long. The rearrangement links TRBV25-1 to TRBJ1-4, with 7 bases aligning to TRBD1. The sequence was collected from a man aged 50 to 60 with active or convalescent COVID-19. Input material: peripheral blood. The CDR3 DNA sequence: TGTGCCAGCAGTGAATCGGGACAGTGGGAGAAAAAACTGTTTTTT. Translation: CASSESGQWEKKLFF.